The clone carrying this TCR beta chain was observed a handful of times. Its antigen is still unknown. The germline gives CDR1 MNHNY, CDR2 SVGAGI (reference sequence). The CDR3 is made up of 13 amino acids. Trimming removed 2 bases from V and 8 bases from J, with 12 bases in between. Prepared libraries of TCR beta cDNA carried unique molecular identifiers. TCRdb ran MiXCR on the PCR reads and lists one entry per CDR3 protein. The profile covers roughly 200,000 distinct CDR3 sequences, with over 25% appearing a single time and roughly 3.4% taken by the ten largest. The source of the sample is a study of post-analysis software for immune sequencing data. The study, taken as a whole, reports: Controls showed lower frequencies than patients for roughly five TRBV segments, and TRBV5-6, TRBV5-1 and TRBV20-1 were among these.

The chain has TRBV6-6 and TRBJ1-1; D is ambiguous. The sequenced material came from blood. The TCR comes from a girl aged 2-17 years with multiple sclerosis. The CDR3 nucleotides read TGTGCCAGCAGTTACGGTGGCCCGGAGGAAGCTTTCTTT. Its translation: CASSYGGPEEAFF.